This TCR beta chain originates from a study of blood T cell repertoires in COVID-19. Overall study context: Some COVID-19 samples were acute and others convalescent; all came from the United States, Italy and Spain. T cells, B-cell-depleted T cells, or PBMCs provided the cDNA or gDNA that served as material.

Per the authors' pipeline: Reference gene primer amplification gave nucleated cell count estimates. Clones were sequenced by immunoSEQ multiplex PCR, and TCRdb holds only the in-frame ones, with some missing. D and trimming come from the DNA, and the V and J calls and clone size come from that table. The table records approximately 120,000 clones, around four fifths of them present only once. J lost 6 bases, V lost 0 bases, and 14 bases had no gene match. This CDR3 is 19 amino acids long. Germline CDR1 and CDR2: LGHNA and YNFKEQ. The source material was peripheral blood. The J gene is TRBJ2-3, the V gene TRBV4-2; 11 nucleotides align to TRBD2. The receptor comes from a human donor in a cohort sampled during active COVID-19. The CDR3 DNA reads TGTGCCAGCAGCCAAGACTTTTCCAGGGCTAGCGGGGGGTCGGATACGCAGTATTTT. Amino acid sequence: CASSQDFSRASGGSDTQYF.